This T cell receptor beta chain was identified in a study of blood T cell repertoires in COVID-19. The method was immunoSEQ multiplex PCR; TCRdb's version includes in-frame clones alone and lacks a portion of them. Found here are 150,000 or so clones, about 79% of them singletons; the top ten hold 9.8%. Germline values: CDR1 MNHEY, CDR2 SMNVEV (reference sequence). V was pared by 5 bases and J by 1 base, with 1 base of the junction left unmatched. CDR3 length: 15 residues. Sequences were obtained from peripheral blood. The chain couples TRBV27 to TRBJ2-3, with TRBD2 identical over 12 bases. The sequence came from a woman aged 45-60 years with acute or convalescent COVID-19. CDR3 nucleotides: TGTGCCAGCAGTCGGACTAGCGGGGGCACAGATACGCAGTATTTT. This encodes CASSRTSGGTDTQYF.